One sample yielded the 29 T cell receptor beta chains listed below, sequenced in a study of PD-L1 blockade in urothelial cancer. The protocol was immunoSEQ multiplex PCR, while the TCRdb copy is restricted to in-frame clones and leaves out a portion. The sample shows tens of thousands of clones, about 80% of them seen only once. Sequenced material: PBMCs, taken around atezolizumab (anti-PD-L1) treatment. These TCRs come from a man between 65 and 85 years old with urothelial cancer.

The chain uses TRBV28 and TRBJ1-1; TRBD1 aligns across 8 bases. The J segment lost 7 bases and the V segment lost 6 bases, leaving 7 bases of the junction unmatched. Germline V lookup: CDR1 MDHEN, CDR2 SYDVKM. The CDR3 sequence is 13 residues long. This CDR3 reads CASRPQGAIEAFF. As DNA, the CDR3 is TGTGCCAGCAGACCTCAGGGGGCGATTGAAGCTTTCTTT.

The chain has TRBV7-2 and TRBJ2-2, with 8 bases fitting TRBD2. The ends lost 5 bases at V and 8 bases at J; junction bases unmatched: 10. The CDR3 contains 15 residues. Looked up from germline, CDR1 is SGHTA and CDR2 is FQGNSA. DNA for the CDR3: TGTGCCAGCAGCGTCGGCAGCGGGAGATCTGGGGAGCTGTTTTTT. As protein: CASSVGSGRSGELFF.

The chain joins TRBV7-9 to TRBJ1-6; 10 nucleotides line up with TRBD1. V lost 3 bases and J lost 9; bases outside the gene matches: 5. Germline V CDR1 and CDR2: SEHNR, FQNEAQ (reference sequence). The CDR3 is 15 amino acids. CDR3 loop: CASSFARTGGSPLHF. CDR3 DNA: TGTGCCAGCAGCTTTGCCAGGACAGGGGGTTCACCCCTCCACTTT.

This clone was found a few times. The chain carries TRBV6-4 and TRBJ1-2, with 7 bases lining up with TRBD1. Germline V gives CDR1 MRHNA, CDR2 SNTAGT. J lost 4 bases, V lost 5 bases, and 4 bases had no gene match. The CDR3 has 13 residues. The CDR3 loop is CASSPRTGYGYTF. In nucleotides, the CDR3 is TGTGCCAGCAGTCCACGGACAGGCTATGGCTACACCTTC.

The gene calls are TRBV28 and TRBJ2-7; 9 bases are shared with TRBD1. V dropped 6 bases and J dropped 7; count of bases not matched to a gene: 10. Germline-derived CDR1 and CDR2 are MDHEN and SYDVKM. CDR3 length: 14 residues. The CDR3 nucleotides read TGTGCCAGCAGACCACAGGGGGCGCCAGAAGAGCAGTACTTC. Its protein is CASRPQGAPEEQYF.

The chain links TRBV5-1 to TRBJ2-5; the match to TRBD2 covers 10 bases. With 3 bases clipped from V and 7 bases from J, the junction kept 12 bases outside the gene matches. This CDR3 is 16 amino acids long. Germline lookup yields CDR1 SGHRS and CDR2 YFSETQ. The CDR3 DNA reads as TGCGCCAGCAGCTCAGGACTAGCGGCCCTTAGCGGGACCCAGTACTTC. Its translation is CASSSGLAALSGTQYF. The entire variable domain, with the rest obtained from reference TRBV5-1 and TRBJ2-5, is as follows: KAGVTQTPRYLIKTRGQQVTLSCSPISGHRSVSWYQQTPGQGLQFLFEYFSETQRNKGNFPGRFSGRQFSNSRSEMNVSTLELGDSALYLCASSSGLAALSGTQYFGPGTRLLVL.

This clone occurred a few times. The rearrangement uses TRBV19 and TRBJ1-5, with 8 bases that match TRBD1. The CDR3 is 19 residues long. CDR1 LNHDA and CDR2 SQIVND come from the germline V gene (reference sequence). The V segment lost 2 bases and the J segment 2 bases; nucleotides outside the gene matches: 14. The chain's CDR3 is CASSILLWTGRFGNQPQHF. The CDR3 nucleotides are TGTGCCAGTAGTATACTCCTCTGGACAGGGAGGTTTGGCAATCAGCCCCAGCATTTT. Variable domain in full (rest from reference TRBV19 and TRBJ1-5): DGGITQSPKYLFRKEGQNVTLSCEQNLNHDAMYWYRQDPGQGLRLIYYSQIVNDFQKGDIAEGYSVSREKKESFPLTVTSAQKNPTAFYLCASSILLWTGRFGNQPQHFGDGTRLSIL.

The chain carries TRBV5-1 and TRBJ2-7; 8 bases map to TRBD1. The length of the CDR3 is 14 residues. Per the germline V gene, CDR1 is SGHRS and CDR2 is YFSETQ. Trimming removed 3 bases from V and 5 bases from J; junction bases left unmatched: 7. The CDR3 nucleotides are TGCGCCAGCAGCTATGGACAGGGTGGCGACGAGCAGTACTTC. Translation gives CASSYGQGGDEQYF.

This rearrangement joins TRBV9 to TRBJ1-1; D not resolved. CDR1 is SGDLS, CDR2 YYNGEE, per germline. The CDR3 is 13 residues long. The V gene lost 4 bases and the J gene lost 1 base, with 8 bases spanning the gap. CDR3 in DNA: TGTGCCAGCAGCACTCATACGAACACTGAAGCTTTCTTT. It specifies CASSTHTNTEAFF.

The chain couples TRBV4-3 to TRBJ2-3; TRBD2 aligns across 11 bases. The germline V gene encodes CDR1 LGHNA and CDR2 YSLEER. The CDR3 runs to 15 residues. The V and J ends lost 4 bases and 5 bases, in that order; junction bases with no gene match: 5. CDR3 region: CASSPLAGGRDTQYF. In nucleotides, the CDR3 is TGCGCCAGCAGCCCCCTAGCGGGGGGTAGAGATACGCAGTATTTT.

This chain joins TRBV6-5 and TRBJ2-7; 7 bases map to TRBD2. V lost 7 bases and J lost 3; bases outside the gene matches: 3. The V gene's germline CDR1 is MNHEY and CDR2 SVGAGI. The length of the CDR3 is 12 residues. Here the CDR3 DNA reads TGTGCCAGCACCGGACTAGGCTACGAGCAGTACTTC. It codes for CASTGLGYEQYF.

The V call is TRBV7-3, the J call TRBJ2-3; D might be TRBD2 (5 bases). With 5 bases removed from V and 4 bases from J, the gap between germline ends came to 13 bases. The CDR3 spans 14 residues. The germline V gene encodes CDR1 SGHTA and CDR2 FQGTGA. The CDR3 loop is CASSRVPGADTQYF. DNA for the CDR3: TGTGCCAGCAGCAGAGTCCCCGGGGCAGATACGCAGTATTTT.

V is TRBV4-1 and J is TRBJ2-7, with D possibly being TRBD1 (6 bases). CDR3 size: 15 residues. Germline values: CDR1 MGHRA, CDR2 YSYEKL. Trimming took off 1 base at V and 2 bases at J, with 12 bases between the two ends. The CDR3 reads CASSQVTAGAYEQYF. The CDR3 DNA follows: TGCGCCAGCAGCCAAGTCACGGCAGGGGCCTACGAGCAGTACTTC.

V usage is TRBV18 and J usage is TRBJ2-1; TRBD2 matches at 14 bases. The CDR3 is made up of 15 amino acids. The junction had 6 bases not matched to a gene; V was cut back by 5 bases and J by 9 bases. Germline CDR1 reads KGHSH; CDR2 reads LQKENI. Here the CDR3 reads CASSTGLAGVPEQFF. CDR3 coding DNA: TGTGCCAGCTCAACGGGACTAGCGGGAGTTCCTGAGCAGTTCTTC.

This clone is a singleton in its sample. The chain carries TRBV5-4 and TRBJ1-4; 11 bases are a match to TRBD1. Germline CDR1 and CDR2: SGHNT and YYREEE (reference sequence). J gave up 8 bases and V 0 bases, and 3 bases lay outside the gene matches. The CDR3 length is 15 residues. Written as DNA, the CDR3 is TGTGCCAGCAGCTTGGGCGGGACAGGGGGAGAAAAACTGTTTTTT. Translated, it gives CASSLGGTGGEKLFF.

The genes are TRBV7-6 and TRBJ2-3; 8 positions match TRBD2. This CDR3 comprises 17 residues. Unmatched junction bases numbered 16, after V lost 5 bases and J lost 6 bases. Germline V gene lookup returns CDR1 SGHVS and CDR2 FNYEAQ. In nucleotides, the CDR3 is TGTGCCAGCAGCCGGGAGACGGGGCGGGGGGCAAGGGATACGCAGTATTTT. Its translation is CASSRETGRGARDTQYF.

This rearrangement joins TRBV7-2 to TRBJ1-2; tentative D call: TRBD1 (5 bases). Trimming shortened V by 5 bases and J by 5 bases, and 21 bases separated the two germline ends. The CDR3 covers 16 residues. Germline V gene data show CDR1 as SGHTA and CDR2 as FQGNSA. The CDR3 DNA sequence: TGTGCCAGCAGCCCCCGGGCGCAGGCTGGGGGGTATGGCTACACCTTC. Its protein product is CASSPRAQAGGYGYTF.

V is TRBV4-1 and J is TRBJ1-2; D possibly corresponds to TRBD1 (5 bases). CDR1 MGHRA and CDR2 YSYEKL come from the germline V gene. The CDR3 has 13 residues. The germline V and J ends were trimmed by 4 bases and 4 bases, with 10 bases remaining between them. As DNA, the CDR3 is TGCGCCAGCAGCCTCGACAGCGCCTATGGCTACACCTTC. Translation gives CASSLDSAYGYTF.

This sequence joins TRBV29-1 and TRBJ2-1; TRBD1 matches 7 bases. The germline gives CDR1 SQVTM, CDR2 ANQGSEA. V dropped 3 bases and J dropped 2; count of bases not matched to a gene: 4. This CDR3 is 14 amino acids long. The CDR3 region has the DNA TGCAGCGTTGAGGGGGACAGAACCTACAATGAGCAGTTCTTC. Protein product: CSVEGDRTYNEQFF.

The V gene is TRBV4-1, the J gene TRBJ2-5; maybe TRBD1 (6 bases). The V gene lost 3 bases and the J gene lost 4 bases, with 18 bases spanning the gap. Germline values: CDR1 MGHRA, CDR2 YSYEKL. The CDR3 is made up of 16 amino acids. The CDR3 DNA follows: TGCGCCAGCAGCCAGCCTCAGGACTTACAGGGAGAGACCCAGTACTTC. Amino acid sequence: CASSQPQDLQGETQYF.

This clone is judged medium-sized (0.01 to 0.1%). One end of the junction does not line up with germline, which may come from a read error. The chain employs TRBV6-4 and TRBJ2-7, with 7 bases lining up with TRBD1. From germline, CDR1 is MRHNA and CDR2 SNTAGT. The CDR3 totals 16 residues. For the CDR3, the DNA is TGTGCCAGCATAACGGAAGACAGGGAACACTCCCACGAGCAGTACTTC. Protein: CASITEDREHSHEQYF.

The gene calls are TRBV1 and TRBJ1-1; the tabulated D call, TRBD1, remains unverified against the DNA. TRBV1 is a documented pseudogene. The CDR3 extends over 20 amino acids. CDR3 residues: CTSSQGRSGFRDTSRPKAFF. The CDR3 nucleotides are TGCACCAGCAGCCAAGGGAGGTCCGGGTTCCGGGACACGTCAAGACCCAAAGCTTTCTTT.

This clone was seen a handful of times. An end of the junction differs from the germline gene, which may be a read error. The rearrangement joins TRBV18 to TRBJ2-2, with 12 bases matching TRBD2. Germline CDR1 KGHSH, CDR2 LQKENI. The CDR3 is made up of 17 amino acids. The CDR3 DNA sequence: TGTGCCAGCTCACCAGGGTGGACTAGCGGGAACGCCGGGGAGCTGTTTTTT. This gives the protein CASSPGWTSGNAGELFF.

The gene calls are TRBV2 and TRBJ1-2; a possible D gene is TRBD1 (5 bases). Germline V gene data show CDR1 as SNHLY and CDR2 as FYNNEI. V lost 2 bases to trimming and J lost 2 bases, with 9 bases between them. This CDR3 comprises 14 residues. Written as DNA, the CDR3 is TGTGCCAGCAGTGAATGGCAGGGCAACTATGGCTACACCTTC. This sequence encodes CASSEWQGNYGYTF.

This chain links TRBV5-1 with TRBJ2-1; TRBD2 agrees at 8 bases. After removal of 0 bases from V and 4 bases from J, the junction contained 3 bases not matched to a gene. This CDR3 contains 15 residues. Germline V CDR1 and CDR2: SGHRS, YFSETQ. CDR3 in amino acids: CASSLEAGAYNEQFF. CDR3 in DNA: TGCGCCAGCAGCTTGGAAGCGGGGGCATACAATGAGCAGTTCTTC.

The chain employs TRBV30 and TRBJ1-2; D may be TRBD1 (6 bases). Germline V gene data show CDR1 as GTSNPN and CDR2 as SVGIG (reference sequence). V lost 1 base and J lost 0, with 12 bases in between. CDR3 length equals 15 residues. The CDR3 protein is CAWSAPYRANYGYTF. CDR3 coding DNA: TGTGCCTGGAGTGCCCCCTACAGGGCTAACTATGGCTACACCTTC. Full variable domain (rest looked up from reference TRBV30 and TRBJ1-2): SQTIHQWPATLVQPVGSPLSLECTVEGTSNPNLYWYRQAAGRGLQLLFYSVGIGQISSEVPQNLSASRPQDRQFILSSKKLLLSDSGFYLCAWSAPYRANYGYTFGSGTRLTVV.

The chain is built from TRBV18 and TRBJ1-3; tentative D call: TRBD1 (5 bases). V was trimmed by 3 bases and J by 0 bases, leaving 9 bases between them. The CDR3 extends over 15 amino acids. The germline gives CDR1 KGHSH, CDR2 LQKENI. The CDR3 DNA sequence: TGTGCCAGCTCACCCTCGACAGCCTCTGGAAACACCATATATTTT. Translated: CASSPSTASGNTIYF.

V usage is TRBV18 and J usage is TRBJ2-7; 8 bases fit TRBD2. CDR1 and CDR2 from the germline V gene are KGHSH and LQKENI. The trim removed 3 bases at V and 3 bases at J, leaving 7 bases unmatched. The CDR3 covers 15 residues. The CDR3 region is CASSPGGAGVYEQYF. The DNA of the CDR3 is TGTGCCAGCTCACCGGGGGGAGCGGGAGTCTACGAGCAGTACTTC. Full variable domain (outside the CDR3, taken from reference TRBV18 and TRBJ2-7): NAGVMQNPRHLVRRRGQEARLRCSPMKGHSHVYWYRQLPEEGLKFMVYLQKENIIDESGMPKERFSAEFPKEGPSILRIQQVVRGDSAAYFCASSPGGAGVYEQYFGPGTRLTVT.

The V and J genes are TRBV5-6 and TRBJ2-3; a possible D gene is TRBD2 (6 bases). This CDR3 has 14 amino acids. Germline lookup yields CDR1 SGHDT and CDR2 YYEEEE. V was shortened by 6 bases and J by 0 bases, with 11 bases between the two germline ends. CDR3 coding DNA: TGTGCCAGCACCTGGGGGACTAGCACAGATACGCAGTATTTT. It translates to CASTWGTSTDTQYF.